This T cell receptor beta chain is drawn from a study of radiation and T cells in renal cell carcinoma (dated by TCRdb to 2018 to 2020). In the study overall: In total, roughly 51 samples underwent TCR beta sequencing: 25 or so tumors plus 27 peripheral blood samples. The last blood draw happened 4 weeks after radiation, timed to coincide with nephrectomy. Across all 53 samples, several million unique CDR3 nucleotide sequences encoding 2,658,974 unique CDR3 amino acid sequences were identified.

In the paper's terms, the time point label means: blood 4 weeks post-SBRT, at nephrectomy. Taken with the paper, the label for treatment or condition translates to: 15 Gy SBRT to primary tumor, nephrectomy 4 weeks later. Samples came from a clinical trial, in which primary renal cell carcinomas received 15 Gy stereotactic body radiation therapy followed by nephrectomy 4 weeks later. To follow tumor-enriched clonotypes, peripheral blood was collected serially from radiation-treated patients at baseline and again at 2 weeks and 4 weeks after SBRT. Every patient's renal cell carcinoma showed clear cell pathology. Genomic DNA for TCR sequencing was prepared using the QIAamp DNA Blood Mini Kit (Qiagen). The analyses included just those samples that passed every quality control check. Beyond this particular receptor, the publication reports: Tracking of blood repertoire dynamics stopped at less than five weeks after treatment, with no follow-up past that point. With a single-armed trial design, the study had no way to address how radiation dose or scheduling affects the TCR repertoire. Because pretreatment tumor biopsies were not available, the baseline intratumoral presence of clonotypes could not be determined. In blood, the top tumor clonotypes increased between baseline and 2 weeks post-radiation and then shrank by 4 weeks, which suggests that tumor-resident clones expanded only transiently.

Following the manufacturer's recommendations, the immunoSEQ kit was used to generate TCR beta libraries from genomic DNA. To prepare libraries, a first multiplex PCR with proprietary primers was run, followed by a second PCR that added unique barcodes, and a bead cleanup was done after each round. Each sample batch included a kit-provided positive control reaction and a negative control reaction. The final libraries were assessed on an Agilent 4200 TapeStation D1000 ScreenTape, pooled by volume, and quantified by qPCR. Sequencing ran on an Illumina NextSeq500 with a MidOutput 150-cycle cartridge, using 156 Read1 and 15 Index1 cycles with kit custom primers. The pooled library was loaded at around 1 pM, and roughly 18% PhiX control was spiked in. Per the authors' processing: Vendor-processed data were analyzed in R, and a clonotype was defined as all T cells sharing the same CDR3 nucleotide sequence. In the clone abundance analyses, frequencies in each sample were normalized to that sample's 10,000 most abundant clones. Public T cell clones, which averaged fewer than five per sample, were excluded before analysis. Tumor-enriched clonotypes and baseline blood-enriched clonotypes were defined as those with an abundance difference of at least 32-fold between compartments. A beta-binomial differential abundance model was used to identify clonotypes that were expanded or contracted between blood time points. Similarity between tumor and blood repertoires was quantified using the Baroni-Urbani and Buser coefficient, and groups were compared with two-tailed Wilcoxon tests in R. TCRdb's version of the immuneACCESS table is confined to in-frame rearrangements and falls short of the full clone set. An unresolved V gene accounts for under half of the shortfall where checked; the remainder is of unknown origin. Clone size and the V and J calls come from that table; the DNA yielded D and trimming. This sample holds around 81,000 clones; around 85% were observed only once. The biggest ten clones account for roughly a tenth of the sample.

As to this clone: Which antigen it targets is not known. Base qualities are not at hand, and no much larger clone is one base apart.

The sample here was blood, taken from a patient whose treatment included radiotherapy and nephrectomy. The receptor was derived from a man in his fifties or sixties with renal cell carcinoma.

The CDR3 reads CASSLIATAGDETQYF. The nucleotide sequence is given as TGTGCCAGCAGCTTAATTGCGACAGCGGGGGATGAGACCCAGTACTTC. The sequence is built from TRBV7-6 and TRBJ2-5, with 8 middle bases fitting TRBD2. The cysteine opens and the phenylalanine closes a CDR3 of 16 amino acids. The read is trimmed to its CDR3 DNA, 48 bases read in frame from base 1. The germline V gene gives CDR1 as SGHVS and CDR2 as FNYEAQ. Trimming takes 2 bases off V and 5 bases off J; junction bases not matched to a gene: 10.